One and the same sample provided the 15 T cell receptor beta chains below, sequenced in a study of cytomegalovirus exposure and HLA in healthy donors. Amplification used 60 Vbeta primers and 13 Jbeta primers. Assay used: immunoSEQ multiplex PCR; TCRdb lists only in-frame clones, some missing. The data hold 150,000 to 200,000 clones, with 70% to 85% observed a single time. The sample comprised PBMCs. Receptors were obtained from a human donor in good health.

The CDR3 DNA is TGTGCCTGGGATACCTTAGCGGGGAGGGGTGATACGCAGTATTTT. Its protein is CAWDTLAGRGDTQYF. The chain links TRBV30 to TRBJ2-3, with 8 bases fitting TRBD2. Germline V CDR1 and CDR2: GTSNPN, SVGIG (reference sequence). The length of the CDR3 is 15 residues. The V and J ends lost 5 bases and 6 bases, in that order; junction bases with no gene match: 13.

The gene calls are TRBV2 and TRBJ1-2; 10 nucleotides align to TRBD1. Germline CDR1 reads SNHLY; CDR2 reads FYNNEI. V shed 4 bases and J 8 bases; nucleotides not matched to a gene: 10. The CDR3 contains 15 residues. CDR3 DNA: TGTGCCAGCAGTGGGGGGACAGGGGAATATGGAGGCTACACCTTC. Protein sequence: CASSGGTGEYGGYTF.

This clone showed up many times. The chain joins TRBV4-1 to TRBJ2-1; D gene ambiguous. CDR1 and CDR2 (germline): MGHRA, YSYEKL. The CDR3 totals 15 residues. V was cut by 0 bases and J by 0 bases, with 6 bases left in between. CDR3 coding DNA: TGCGCCAGCAGCCAAGAACAGAGCTCCTACAATGAGCAGTTCTTC. Its translation is CASSQEQSSYNEQFF.

This chain links TRBV7-6 with TRBJ2-5, with TRBD1 identical over 9 bases. The DNA end is a closer match to TRBJ2-7, so the J assignment may be wrong. The V gene's germline CDR1 is SGHVS and CDR2 FNYEAQ. This CDR3 is 16 amino acids long. The CDR3 region is CASSPKPGTGSYEQYF. In DNA form, the CDR3 reads TGTGCCAGCAGCCCCAAGCCGGGGACAGGGTCCTACGAGCAGTACTTC.

The chain recombines TRBV6-6 with TRBJ2-7; D not resolved. This CDR3 is 16 amino acids long. V lost 2 bases and J lost 0, with 14 bases in between. Looked up from germline, CDR1 is MNHNY and CDR2 is SVGAGI (reference sequence). Here the CDR3 DNA reads TGTGCCAGCAGTTACCCCCCCCGCAGGCACTCCTACGAGCAGTACTTC. It specifies CASSYPPRRHSYEQYF.

The table lists this clone with a few counts. J is TRBJ2-1 and V is TRBV2; D may be TRBD2 (5 bases). Germline-derived CDR1 and CDR2 are SNHLY and FYNNEI. This CDR3 region has 15 residues. V lost 5 bases, J lost 7 bases, and 18 bases lay in between. The CDR3: CASSPRSLALNEQFF. CDR3 bases: TGTGCCAGCAGTCCACGTTCCTTAGCGTTAAATGAGCAGTTCTTC.

In its sample, this clone was seen a few times. The chain recombines TRBV2 with TRBJ1-3; no clear D gene. Germline lookup yields CDR1 SNHLY and CDR2 FYNNEI. With 6 bases removed from V and 2 bases from J, the gap between germline ends came to 11 bases. This CDR3 spans 14 amino acids. CDR3 protein: CASRLLRAGNTIYF. For the CDR3, the DNA is TGTGCCAGCAGACTCCTTCGTGCTGGAAACACCATATATTTT.

The chain couples TRBV29-1 to TRBJ2-5; 7 bases agree with TRBD1. Germline CDR1 reads SQVTM; CDR2 reads ANQGSEA. With V trimmed by 4 bases and J by 4 bases, 3 bases remained unmatched. There are 12 residues in the CDR3. The chain's CDR3 is CSVVPGGETQYF. In DNA, the CDR3 is TGCAGCGTTGTCCCAGGGGGAGAGACCCAGTACTTC.

The rearrangement joins TRBV10-3 to TRBJ1-5; TRBD1 matches at 8 bases. Germline CDR1 is ENHRY and CDR2 is SYGVKD. This CDR3 is built from 13 residues. J lost 4 bases, V lost 6 bases, and 2 bases had no gene match. CDR3 in amino acids: CAIRWDRNQPQHF. CDR3 DNA sequence: TGTGCCATCAGATGGGACAGGAATCAGCCCCAGCATTTT.

J is TRBJ2-1 and V is TRBV20-1, with D perhaps matching TRBD2 (5 bases). Germline CDR1 reads DFQATT; CDR2 reads SNEGSKA (reference sequence). CDR3 length equals 11 residues. The ends were cut back, 4 bases at V and 9 bases at J, with 10 bases in the middle. The CDR3 loop reads CSATLASEQFF. The CDR3 coding sequence is TGCAGTGCTACTCTAGCCTCTGAGCAGTTCTTC.

The chain combines TRBV30 with TRBJ1-6, with TRBD1 matching 8 bases. Germline CDR1 GTSNPN, CDR2 SVGIG (reference sequence). Trimming removed 2 bases from V and 0 bases from J; junction bases left unmatched: 12. The CDR3 spans 19 residues. Written as DNA, the CDR3 is TGTGCCTGGAGTATCTTAGATTGGACAGGGAGCTCCTATAATTCACCCCTCCACTTT. It encodes CAWSILDWTGSSYNSPLHF.

The rearrangement joins TRBV2 to TRBJ2-7, with a weak D call TRBD1 (6 bases). CDR3 length: 14 amino acids. Germline-derived CDR1 and CDR2 are SNHLY and FYNNEI. V was shortened by 3 bases and J by 6 bases, with 15 bases between the two germline ends. CDR3 sequence: CASSDMGAYGEQYF. The CDR3 nucleotides are TGTGCCAGCAGTGACATGGGGGCTTACGGCGAGCAGTACTTC.

This clone was recorded only once. The chain recombines TRBV23-1 with TRBJ1-1; perhaps TRBD1 as D (5 bases). TRBV23-1 belongs to the ORF category, with a function that is uncertain. The CDR3 is 14 residues long. V shed 4 bases and J shed 0 bases, with 9 bases lying between them. CDR3 DNA sequence: TGCGCCAGCAGTCCTCGGGGGTTGAACACTGAAGCTTTCTTT. Encoded protein: CASSPRGLNTEAFF.

The CDR3: CASSYSGGHISETQYF. The CDR3 DNA is TGTGCCAGCAGTTACAGCGGGGGGCATATTTCCGAGACCCAGTACTTC. V gene TRBV7-2 combines with J gene TRBJ2-5, with 9 nucleotides matching TRBD2. Germline V gene sequence: CDR1 SGHTA, CDR2 FQGNSA. J lost 5 bases, V lost 6 bases, and 13 bases had no gene match. The CDR3 contains 16 residues.

The V call is TRBV5-1, the J call TRBJ1-5; D remains ambiguous. Deletions cut 1 base from V and 2 bases from J, with 10 bases between. Germline CDR1 is SGHRS and CDR2 is YFSETQ. The CDR3 runs 15 residues. CDR3 in amino acids: CASSLTGDGNQPQHF. In DNA, the CDR3 is TGCGCCAGCAGCTTGACCGGGGATGGCAATCAGCCCCAGCATTTT.